This T cell receptor beta chain was observed in a study of OX40 agonist ivuxolimab in advanced cancers. Overall study: Cohort: 65% to 90% men, mean age approximately 60, aged about 23 to 80.

Patients with autoimmune history or systemic immunosuppression were excluded. Baseline, cycle 4 day 1, and cycle 7 day 1 were the blood sampling points. A note on this clone: The target antigen is unknown.

Points from the study as a whole: CD4+ and CD8+ blood T cells expanded clonally by week 6 at 0.1 to 3.0 mg/kg.

V lost 5 bases and J lost 5; bases outside the gene matches: 3. The CDR3 spans 12 residues. Germline CDR1 MNHNS, CDR2 SASEGT. Profiled with immunoSEQ multiplex PCR; TCRdb holds only in-frame clones, not every one. The repertoire holds tens of thousands of clones, with 89% as singletons. V usage is TRBV6-1 and J usage is TRBJ2-7; TRBD1 matches at 7 bases. This TCR came from an adult with an advanced solid tumor such as melanoma, head and neck, liver or kidney cancer. This sample comprised CD4+ or CD8+ T cells sorted from blood, obtained in a trial of the OX40 agonist ivuxolimab. The CDR3 sequence is CASSTGVNEQYF. Written as DNA, the CDR3 is TGTGCCAGCAGTACAGGGGTAAACGAGCAGTACTTC.